The 4 T cell receptor beta chains in this list originate from one sample, sequenced in a study of technical replicates of blood from several donors. Clones were read by immunoSEQ multiplex PCR, and TCRdb kept only the in-frame ones, dropping some. This table holds 14,000 or so clones, 85% found once. The specimen was PBMCs. Every receptor here comes from a human donor in good health.

The gene calls are TRBV6-5 and TRBJ2-1, with TRBD2 matching 8 bases. The germline gives CDR1 MNHEY, CDR2 SVGAGI. V lost 6 bases, J lost 9 bases, and 7 bases stayed unmatched. This CDR3 is built from 13 residues. CDR3 protein: CASRPAGVGEQFF. CDR3 DNA sequence: TGTGCCAGCAGGCCAGCGGGAGTTGGTGAGCAGTTCTTC.

The CDR3 protein is CASSEEAAGGPDTQYF. Written as DNA, the CDR3 is TGTGCCAGCAGTGAAGAAGCTGCGGGAGGGCCAGATACGCAGTATTTT. The chain is built from TRBV6-1 and TRBJ2-3; 9 nucleotides line up with TRBD2. CDR3 size: 16 residues. After removal of 1 base from V and 4 bases from J, the junction contained 6 bases not matched to a gene. Germline CDR1 reads MNHNS; CDR2 reads SASEGT.

J is TRBJ1-3 and V is TRBV5-4, with 9 nucleotides matching TRBD1. The V gene's germline CDR1 is SGHNT and CDR2 YYREEE (reference sequence). CDR3 length: 16 amino acids. V dropped 0 bases and J dropped 3; count of bases not matched to a gene: 4. CDR3 nucleotides: TGTGCCAGCAGCTTGGACAGGGGGCTGGGTGGAAACACCATATATTTT. Amino acid sequence: CASSLDRGLGGNTIYF.

This clone was seen just once. This chain connects TRBV10-1 to TRBJ2-3; possible D gene TRBD2, 7 bases. CDR1 is WNHNN, CDR2 SYGVQD, per germline (reference sequence). The CDR3 is made up of 15 amino acids. Trimming took 2 bases from V and 3 from J, leaving 12 bases between them. This CDR3 reads CASSEIGGETDTQYF. CDR3 bases: TGCGCCAGCAGTGAGATAGGGGGGGAGACAGATACGCAGTATTTT.